This T cell receptor (beta chain) emerged from a study of T cells in Graves' hyperthyroidism and ophthalmopathy. This clonotype was detected a few times. RNA transcripts gave rise to amplified TCR beta CDR3 regions. First-round RT-PCR with HTBI primers amplified the TCR CDR3 region. MiXCR, run by TCRdb on the multiplex PCR reads, gives a single entry per CDR3 protein. This table has around 700,000 distinct CDR3 sequences, about 19% appearing once. Trimming cost V 0 bases and J 6 bases, with 16 bases left between them. Germline-derived CDR1 and CDR2 are SGHKS and YYEKEE (reference sequence). The length of the CDR3 is 17 residues. The source of the PBMCs was 8.5 to 10 ml of fresh peripheral blood.

This clonotype was obtained from a woman aged 45-65 years with Graves' hyperthyroidism that later progressed to Graves' ophthalmopathy. The sample was blood. This rearrangement joins TRBV5-5 to TRBJ2-6; tentatively, D is TRBD2 (5 bases). In DNA form, the CDR3 reads TGTGCCAGCAGCTTGGGGCCGGGGAGTTCGGCGGCCAACGTCCTGACTTTC. As protein: CASSLGPGSSAANVLTF.